Listed below are T cell receptor beta chains from one sample, sequenced in a study of beta chain features in type 1 diabetes. Libraries were prepared by immunoSEQ multiplex PCR; TCRdb keeps only in-frame clonotypes and omits some of them. Among some 360,000 clones listed, around 10% were seen once. Specimen: central memory CD4+ T cells from blood. All receptors derive from a man aged 30-40 years with type 1 diabetes. Both conserved end residues are part of each CDR3.

v_call: TRBV5-1
j_call: TRBJ2-1
cdr3_aa: CASSLAGTGLQNEQFF

v_call: TRBV9
j_call: TRBJ2-1
cdr3_aa: CASSVDQALLYNEQFF

v_call: TRBV7-9
j_call: TRBJ2-3
cdr3_aa: CASSLAGLAGGSTDTQYF

v_call: TRBV6-5
j_call: TRBJ1-2
cdr3_aa: CASSEDRAPYGYTF

v_call: TRBV5-4
j_call: TRBJ2-2
cdr3_aa: CASSLIAVSTTGELFF

v_call: TRBV4-1
j_call: TRBJ2-7
cdr3_aa: CASSLLGVAGGINRDEQYF

v_call: TRBV18
j_call: TRBJ1-5
cdr3_aa: CASSVDSNQPQHF

v_call: TRBV6-6
j_call: TRBJ1-4
cdr3_aa: CASSYLAGANEKLFF

v_call: TRBV28
j_call: TRBJ2-5
cdr3_aa: CASSPFSGGEGTQYF

v_call: TRBV5-1
j_call: TRBJ2-1
cdr3_aa: CASSLTGTGYNEQFF

v_call: TRBV2
j_call: TRBJ2-2
cdr3_aa: CASTYSGRALTGELFF

v_call: TRBV9
j_call: TRBJ2-3
cdr3_aa: CASTGLAGTDTQYF

v_call: TRBV4-2
j_call: TRBJ2-1
cdr3_aa: CASSLAGGQAYNEQFF

v_call: TRBV6-6
j_call: TRBJ2-2
cdr3_aa: CAANMAGSTGELFF

v_call: TRBV2
j_call: TRBJ1-3
cdr3_aa: CASSSDRVAGNTIYF

v_call: TRBV11-3
j_call: TRBJ2-5
cdr3_aa: CASTRFLATQTQYF

v_call: TRBV27
j_call: TRBJ2-1
cdr3_aa: CASSLGLANNEQFF

v_call: TRBV28
j_call: TRBJ2-3
cdr3_aa: CASTTTPSTDTQYF

v_call: TRBV2
j_call: TRBJ1-2
cdr3_aa: CASSETDGYTF

v_call: TRBV2
j_call: TRBJ2-3
cdr3_aa: CASSLGLAGSGTDTQYF

v_call: TRBV7-9
j_call: TRBJ1-1
cdr3_aa: CASSRNLGAFF

v_call: TRBV2
j_call: TRBJ2-1
cdr3_aa: CASRGPSHNEQFF

v_call: TRBV5-1
j_call: TRBJ2-3
cdr3_aa: CASTRLAASSTDTQYF

v_call: TRBV4-1
j_call: TRBJ2-7
cdr3_aa: CASSQITGLHEQYF

v_call: TRBV7-7
j_call: TRBJ2-5
cdr3_aa: CASSRTGEETQYF

v_call: TRBV14
j_call: TRBJ2-7
cdr3_aa: CASSQDWWGGRADHEQYF